This T cell receptor beta chain was identified in a study of T cell repertoires in cytomegalovirus infection. Turning to the study itself: Public TCR beta signatures provided an indication of both CMV infection and a matching HLA type. Study-wide results and limits: Predominance within the ex vivo response was attributable to HLA-C-restricted CMV-specific TCR beta clonotypes. Based on cumulative public TCR beta family frequency, carriers of CMV plus the relevant HLA were identified.

Each CDR3 protein gets one entry after TCRdb re-called the reads with MiXCR. The table records about 740,000 distinct CDR3 sequences, roughly a third of them present only once. This clonotype was counted between two and nine times. As yet, its antigen is unknown. The sequence was collected from a human donor in good health (CMV status not recorded). Some clones in this sample may be carry-over from other donors' samples. Sequencing was carried out using PBMCs.

The chain's CDR3 is CASSQDHRELRSYEQYF. In DNA form, the CDR3 reads TGTGCCAGCAGCCAAGATCACAGGGAACTAAGGTCCTACGAGCAGTACTTC. The V gene is TRBV14, the J gene TRBJ2-7, with D possibly matching TRBD1 (6 bases). V was cut by 0 bases and J by 1 base, with 16 bases left in between. CDR1 SGHDN and CDR2 FVKESK come from the germline V gene. The CDR3 spans 17 residues.